This T cell receptor (beta chain) was documented in a study of beta chain features in type 1 diabetes (dated by TCRdb to the late 2010s). Regarding the complete study: Mean age, gender distribution, total cell number and subset yield did not differ between patients and healthy donors. Regulatory and stem cell-like memory subsets were obtained from only 8 patients and roughly 8 healthy donors, while naive and central memory subsets were obtained from all 30 or so donors. A total of about 100,000,000 sorted cells were examined across all samples, and RNA yield correlated strongly with the number of cells per subset. In the study, TCRB repertoires of sorted circulating CD4+ T cell subsets from recently diagnosed type 1 diabetes patients were compared with those of matched healthy donors.

A single peripheral blood draw of about 116 mL on average was collected from each donor into heparinised tubes. A BD FACSAria II and a panel including CD45RO, CCR7, CD25, CD127, CD95 and CD27 were used to sort naive, central memory, regulatory and stem cell-like memory CD4+ T cells. Purity was above 95% for every sorted population. PBMCs were isolated right away by Lymphoprep density gradient centrifugation and were stained directly, without culture. To minimize batch effects, samples were stained and sorted in pairs, one healthy donor with one patient per experiment. The CDR3 covers 15 residues, taking in both the cysteine and the phenylalanine. The read is trimmed to its CDR3 DNA, 45 bases read in frame from base 1. At the junction V is shortened by 7 bases and J by 4 bases; bases outside the gene matches: 13. Based on the germline V gene, the CDR1 and CDR2 sequences are SQVTM and ANQGSEA. All of the isolated RNA was reverse transcribed with the High Capacity cDNA Reverse Transcription Kit, so expressed TCRB transcripts were sequenced. Deep immunoSEQ sequencing was applied to naive, central memory and regulatory T cell samples, giving an average of around 4 million total reads per sample. Sorted cells were lysed in RLT buffer and RNA was extracted with DNase-treated RNeasy Micro or Mini kits, depending on cell number. To prevent cross-contamination, every cell subset was processed on its own, while patient and healthy donor samples were processed together. The immunoSEQ multiplex PCR was used to amplify TCRB sequences from cDNA, generating 87-bp fragments that spanned the CDR3 region. Sequencing of the amplicons was done on the Illumina HiSeq platform. Regarding the original processing steps: PCR bias was corrected computationally using synthetic template baselines, and reads within Hamming distance 2 were collapsed, with unmergeable singletons discarded. Reads were aligned to IMGT to assign V, D and J genes, CDR3 length, and insertions or deletions at six rearrangement sites. Within each subset, clonotype counts were normalized to sorted cell number, and only after that were true diversity and Gini coefficients computed with the tcR R package. Repertoire sharing was quantified using the overlap coefficient calculated on TCRB nucleotide sequences. Out-of-frame TCRB sequences from naive cells were analyzed to stand in for the pre-selection repertoire. TCRdb provides this immuneACCESS table in a form limited to in-frame rearrangements. Some clones are lacking; in checked studies, under half of them reflect an unresolved V gene, and why the rest are absent is not known. The D gene and trimming were derived from the DNA, and the V and J assignments and clone size from that table. The sample records about 400,000 clones, roughly 12% of which are singletons. The top ten clonotypes cover less than 0.02% of the sample.

Regarding this clone: Its antigen remains unidentified. Qualities for individual bases were not recorded, and no much larger clone is one base off.

What the work shows at the level of the full study, not this receptor alone: Type 1 diabetes patients showed a moderate but significant shortening of TCRB CDR3 length in all four CD4+ subsets. Shorter templates might be favored by PCR, yet because patient and control samples were amplified and corrected together, any such skew would affect both groups equally. Because cDNA was sequenced instead of genomic DNA, highly expressing activated cells could be over-represented, though the groups showed no difference in activation or CD3 levels. Only small numbers of individuals were included in the HLA sub-analyses, which left unresolved whether HLA type had any influence on TCRB rearrangement. Naive, central memory and regulatory TCRB repertoires appeared to be more alike among patients than among healthy donors. Patients with type 1 diabetes made fewer insertions and deleted more nucleotides at VDJ recombination sites, implying thymic rearrangement abnormalities.

Sequencing was carried out using naive CD4+ T cells from blood. The meaning of the sample's cell subset or site label: true naive CD4+ T cells. The TCR originated in a man between 18 and 35 years old in good health. The sequence links TRBV29-1 to TRBJ2-3, with TRBD2 identical over 8 junction bases. At the DNA level, the sequence is TGCAGCGCCGGCTTAGCGGGGATCGGGGCAGATACGCAGTATTTT. This translates into CSAGLAGIGADTQYF.